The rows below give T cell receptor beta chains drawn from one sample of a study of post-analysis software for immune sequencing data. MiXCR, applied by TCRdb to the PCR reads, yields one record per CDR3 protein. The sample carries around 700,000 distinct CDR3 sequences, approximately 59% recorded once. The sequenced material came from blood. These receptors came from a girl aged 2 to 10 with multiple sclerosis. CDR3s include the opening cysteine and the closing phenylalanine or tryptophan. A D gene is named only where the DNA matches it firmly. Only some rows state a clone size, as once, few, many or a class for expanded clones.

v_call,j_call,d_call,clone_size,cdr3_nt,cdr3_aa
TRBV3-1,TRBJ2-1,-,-,TGTGCCAGCAGTGTAAGCCGGGGGTACTACTACAATGAGCAGTTCTTC,CASSVSRGYYYNEQFF
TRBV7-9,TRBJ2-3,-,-,TGTGCCAGCAGCTCCGCCCGTGTTAGCACAGATACGCAGTATTTT,CASSSARVSTDTQYF
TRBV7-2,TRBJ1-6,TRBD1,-,TGTGCCAGCAGCGCACTGGGACAGTATAATTCACCCCTCCACTTT,CASSALGQYNSPLHF
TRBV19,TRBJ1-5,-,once,TGTGCCAGTAGTATTACAGACTATAGCAATCAGCCCCAGCATTTT,CASSITDYSNQPQHF
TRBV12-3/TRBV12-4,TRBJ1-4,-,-,TGTGCCAGCAGTTTTGTTGGTGAAAAACTGTTTTTT,CASSFVGEKLFF
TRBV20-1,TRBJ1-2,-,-,TGCAGTGCTACGGACCATAACTATGGCTACACCTTC,CSATDHNYGYTF
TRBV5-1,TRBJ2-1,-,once,TGCGCCAGCAGCCTTGGACCTGGCTCCTACAATGAGCAGTTCTTC,CASSLGPGSYNEQFF
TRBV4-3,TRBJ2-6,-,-,TGCGCCAGCAGCCGGGACCGACGCTCTGGGGCCAACGTCCTGACTTTC,CASSRDRRSGANVLTF
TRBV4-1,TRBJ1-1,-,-,TGCGCCAGCAGCCAATACGGGGCTAAGGAATTGAACACTGAAGCTTTCTTT,CASSQYGAKELNTEAFF
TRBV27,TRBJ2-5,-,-,TGTGCCAGCAGTTTACCCAGCCTCGAGACCCAGTACTTC,CASSLPSLETQYF
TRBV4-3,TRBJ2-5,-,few,TGCGCCAGCAGCCAAGACGGGAGCGGGACCCAGTACTTC,CASSQDGSGTQYF